This T cell receptor (beta chain) derives from a study of T cell responses to AZD1222 COVID-19 vaccine. Profiled with immunoSEQ multiplex PCR; TCRdb holds only in-frame clones, not every one. The repertoire consists of 70,000 or so clones, with around 82% occurring once and the leading ten covering under 8.5%. Sequences were derived from peripheral blood, sampled 28 days after the second AZD1222 dose. The TCR was taken from an adult who received the AZD1222 COVID-19 vaccine.

CDR3 region: CASSPRTLRETQYF. CDR3 DNA: TGTGCCAGCAGCCCCAGGACGCTCCGAGAGACCCAGTACTTC. The chain couples TRBV11-2 to TRBJ2-5; D call uncertain. V gave up 5 bases and J gave up 4 bases, with 14 bases separating them. The CDR3 is 14 amino acids. Germline V CDR1 and CDR2: SGHAT, FQNNGV.